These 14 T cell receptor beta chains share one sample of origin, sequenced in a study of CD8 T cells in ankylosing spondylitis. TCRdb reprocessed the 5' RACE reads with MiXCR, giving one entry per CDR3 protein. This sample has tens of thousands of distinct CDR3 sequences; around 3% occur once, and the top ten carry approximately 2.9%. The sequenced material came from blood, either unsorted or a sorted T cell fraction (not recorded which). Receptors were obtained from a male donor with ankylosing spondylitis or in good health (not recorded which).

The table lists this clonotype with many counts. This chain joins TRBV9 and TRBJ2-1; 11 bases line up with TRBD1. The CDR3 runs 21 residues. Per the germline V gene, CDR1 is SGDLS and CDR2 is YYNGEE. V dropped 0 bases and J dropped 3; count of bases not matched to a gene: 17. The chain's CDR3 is CASSVGPGTGGGGADYNEQFF. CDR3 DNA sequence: TGTGCCAGCAGCGTAGGTCCTGGGACAGGGGGAGGGGGCGCTGACTACAATGAGCAGTTCTTC.

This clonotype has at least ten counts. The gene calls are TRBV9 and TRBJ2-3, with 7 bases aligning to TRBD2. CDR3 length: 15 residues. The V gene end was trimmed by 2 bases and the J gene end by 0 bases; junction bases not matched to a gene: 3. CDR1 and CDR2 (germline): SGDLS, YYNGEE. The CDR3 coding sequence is TGTGCCAGCAGCGTGAGCGGGATTAGCACAGATACGCAGTATTTT. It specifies CASSVSGISTDTQYF.

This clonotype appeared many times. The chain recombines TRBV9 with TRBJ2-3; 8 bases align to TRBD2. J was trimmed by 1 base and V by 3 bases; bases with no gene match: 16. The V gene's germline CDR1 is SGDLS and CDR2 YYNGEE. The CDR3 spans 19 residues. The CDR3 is CASSALPPGFSGGTDTQYF. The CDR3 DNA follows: TGTGCCAGCAGCGCCCTCCCGCCCGGTTTTAGCGGGGGCACAGATACGCAGTATTTT.

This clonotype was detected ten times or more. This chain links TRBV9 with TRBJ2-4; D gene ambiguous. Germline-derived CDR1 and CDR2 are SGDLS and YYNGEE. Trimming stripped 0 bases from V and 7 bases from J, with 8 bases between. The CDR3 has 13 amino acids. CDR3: CASSVEGGNIQYF. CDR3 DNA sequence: TGTGCCAGCAGCGTAGAAGGTGGGAACATTCAGTACTTC. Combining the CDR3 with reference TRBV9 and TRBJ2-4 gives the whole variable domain DSGVTQTPKHLITATGQRVTLRCSPRSGDLSVYWYQQSLDQGLQFLIQYYNGEERAKGNILERFSAQQFPDLHSELNLSSLELGDSALYFCASSVEGGNIQYFGAGTRLSVL.

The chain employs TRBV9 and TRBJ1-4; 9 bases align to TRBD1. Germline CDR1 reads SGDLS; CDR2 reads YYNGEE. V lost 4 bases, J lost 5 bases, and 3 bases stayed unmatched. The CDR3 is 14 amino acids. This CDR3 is CASSSQGANEKLFF. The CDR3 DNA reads TGTGCCAGCAGCTCACAGGGGGCAAATGAAAAACTGTTTTTT.

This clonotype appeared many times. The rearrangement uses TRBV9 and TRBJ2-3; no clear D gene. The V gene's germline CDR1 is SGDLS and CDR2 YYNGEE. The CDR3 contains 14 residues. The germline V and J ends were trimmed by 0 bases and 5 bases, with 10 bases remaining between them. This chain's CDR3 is CASSVASRRDTQYF. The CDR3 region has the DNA TGTGCCAGCAGCGTAGCATCGCGGAGAGATACGCAGTATTTT.

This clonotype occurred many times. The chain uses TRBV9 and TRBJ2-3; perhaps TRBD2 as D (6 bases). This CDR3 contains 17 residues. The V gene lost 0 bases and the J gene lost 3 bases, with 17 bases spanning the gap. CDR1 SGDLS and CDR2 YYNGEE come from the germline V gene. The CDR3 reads CASSVATPSRGTDTQYF. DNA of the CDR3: TGTGCCAGCAGCGTAGCCACTCCTTCGCGGGGTACAGATACGCAGTATTTT.

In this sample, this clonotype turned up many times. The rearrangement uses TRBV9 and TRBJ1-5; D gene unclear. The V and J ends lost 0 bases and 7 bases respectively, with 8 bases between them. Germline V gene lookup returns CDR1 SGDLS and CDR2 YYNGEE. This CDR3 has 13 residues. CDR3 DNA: TGTGCCAGCAGCGTAGCCCCGAGACAGCCCCAGCATTTT. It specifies CASSVAPRQPQHF.

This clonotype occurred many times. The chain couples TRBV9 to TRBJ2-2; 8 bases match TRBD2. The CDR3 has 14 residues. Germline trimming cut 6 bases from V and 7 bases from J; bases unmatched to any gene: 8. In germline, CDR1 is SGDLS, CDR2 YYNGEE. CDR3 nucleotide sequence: TGTGCCAGCACCGGGACTAGTCAGGGCGGGGAGCTGTTTTTT. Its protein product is CASTGTSQGGELFF.

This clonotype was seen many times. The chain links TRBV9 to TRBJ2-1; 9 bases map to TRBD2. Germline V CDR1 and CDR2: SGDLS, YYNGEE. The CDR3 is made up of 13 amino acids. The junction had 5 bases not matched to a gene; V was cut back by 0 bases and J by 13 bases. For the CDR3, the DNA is TGTGCCAGCAGCGTAGCGGCTAGCGGGACCCAGTTCTTC. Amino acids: CASSVAASGTQFF.

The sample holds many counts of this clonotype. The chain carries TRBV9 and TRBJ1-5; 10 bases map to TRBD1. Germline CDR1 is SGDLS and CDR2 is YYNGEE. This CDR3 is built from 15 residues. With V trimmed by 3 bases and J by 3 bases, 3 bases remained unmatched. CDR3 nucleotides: TGTGCCAGCAGCGCCGGGACAGGGGTCAATCAGCCCCAGCATTTT. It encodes CASSAGTGVNQPQHF. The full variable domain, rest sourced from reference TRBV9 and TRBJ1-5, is DSGVTQTPKHLITATGQRVTLRCSPRSGDLSVYWYQQSLDQGLQFLIQYYNGEERAKGNILERFSAQQFPDLHSELNLSSLELGDSALYFCASSAGTGVNQPQHFGDGTRLSIL.

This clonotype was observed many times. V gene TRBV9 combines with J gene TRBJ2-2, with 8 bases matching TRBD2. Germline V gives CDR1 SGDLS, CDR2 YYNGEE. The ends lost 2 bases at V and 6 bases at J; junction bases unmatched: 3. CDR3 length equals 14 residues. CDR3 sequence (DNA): TGTGCCAGCAGCGTGACGGGAGGGGCCGGGGAGCTGTTTTTT. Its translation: CASSVTGGAGELFF.

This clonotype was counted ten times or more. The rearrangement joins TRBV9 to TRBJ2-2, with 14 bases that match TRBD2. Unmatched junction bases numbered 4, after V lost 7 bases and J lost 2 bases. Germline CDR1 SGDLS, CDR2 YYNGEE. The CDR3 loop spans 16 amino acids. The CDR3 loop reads CASGTSGRVNTGELFF. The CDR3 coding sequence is TGTGCCAGCGGGACTAGCGGGAGAGTAAACACCGGGGAGCTGTTTTTT.

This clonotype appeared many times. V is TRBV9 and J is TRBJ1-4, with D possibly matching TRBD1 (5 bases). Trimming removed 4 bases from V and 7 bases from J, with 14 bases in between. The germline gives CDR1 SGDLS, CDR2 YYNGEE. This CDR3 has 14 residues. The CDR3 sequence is CASSPGDPFEKLFF. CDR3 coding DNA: TGTGCCAGCAGCCCCGGGGACCCTTTTGAAAAACTGTTTTTT.